This T cell receptor (beta chain) was documented in a study of cytomegalovirus exposure and HLA in healthy donors (TCRdb year 2017). Study-wide context: In an earlier analysis of around 540 of the donors, 250 to 350 Gb of sequence data and 90 million to 130 million unique TCR beta sequences from roughly 180 million T cells were reported. About 300 gigabases of sequencing data and around 80 million unique TCR sequences made up an early release that covered 500 to 650 HLA-typed donors. The genetic ancestry cluster associated with self-reported Caucasian donors included around four fifths of the roughly 380 genotyped donors. The aim of the study was to test whether cataloging public T cell receptors could identify signatures of past pathogen exposure. Using immunosequencing, the study profiled T cell repertoires from 666 subjects and related those repertoires to cytomegalovirus serostatus. In addition to the first cohort of approximately 650 subjects, a separate validation cohort of about 120 different subjects was used. The study combined high-throughput TCR immunosequencing, statistical association of individual TCRs with disease status, and machine learning to predict cytomegalovirus infection status. A later analysis re-analyzed previously published TCR beta repertoires from approximately 700 donors and added high-resolution HLA genotyping to study TCR occurrence patterns. In the later analysis, no new phenotypic data were used to find candidate immune exposures; instead, reliance was placed on TCR beta sequences and their occurrence across donors. An earlier analysis of 450 to 750 of the donors used high-throughput TCR beta sequencing to judge whether each TCR beta V gene segment behaved as functional or pseudogenic. Alongside the repertoire data, information on donor age, sex, ethnicity and CMV serostatus was compiled. In a later genetic analysis, genome-wide SNP genotypes for about three fifths of the roughly 670 donors were used, and that subset was treated as a discovery cohort. All discovery cohort repertoires had been generated using a single sequencing platform. HLA typing covered class I and class II loci at four-digit resolution. Typing coverage differed by locus: A, B, C, DRB1 and DQB1 were typed in roughly 620-630 donors, DQA1 in about 560, DPA1 in 606, and DPB1 in about 450. Roughly 5 DR-DQ haplotypes were treated as single units for association and clustering because of strong linkage in the cohort. Among some 410 genotyped donors of the cohort, an average of approximately 240,000 unique TCR beta nucleotide sequences were sequenced per donor, roughly 18% of them non-productive.

A word on this clone: It lacks a known antigen. Base qualities are not recorded, but no much larger clone differs from it by a single base.

The cohort was made up of roughly 670 healthy bone marrow donors. At the time of sampling, every cohort member was nominally healthy, though immune exposures that went unrecorded were likely present. The donor tested CMV seropositive, placing the donor among the 289 seropositive members of the cohort. Every donor gave a peripheral blood sample, and the peripheral blood mononuclear cells from that sample were used for TCR beta sequencing. The Qiagen DNeasy Blood Extraction Kit was used to extract genomic DNA from the blood cell samples. The receptor library was made with the immunoSEQ multiplex PCR assay. The multiplex PCR relied on a mix of 60 forward primers for TCR Vbeta segments and 13 reverse primers for TCR Jbeta segments. The CDR3 region of rearranged TCR beta genes was amplified from genomic DNA with a multiplex PCR assay. On the Illumina HiSeq System, the amplified TCR beta libraries were sequenced as 87-base-pair reads. The source study handled its data this way. A later analysis counted about 80 million unique TCR beta chains across the 550 to 700 repertoires, and 10 million to 12 million of these chains were shared by at least two donors. A nearest-neighbor algorithm error-corrected the raw reads and collapsed the reads into unique sequences, merging closely related sequences to remove PCR and sequencing errors. V, D and J gene segments were assigned by aligning CDR3 sequences to IMGT reference sequences. Each retained sequence needed at least a six-nucleotide match to both a V gene segment and a J gene segment. A rearrangement was called productive if the CDR3 had no stop codons and remained in frame with V and J, and every other rearrangement was called non-productive. Following IMGT convention, CDR3 was defined as the stretch from the second conserved V-encoded cysteine up to the conserved J-encoded phenylalanine. Sequences without an unambiguous match to a single V gene segment were excluded from the earlier analysis of about 640 of the donors. An earlier analysis of around 600 of the donors classified V segments as functional when productive rearrangements were above 56.7% and as segregating when the standard deviation between donors was above 5%. A statistical classification framework was built to diagnose cytomegalovirus status from the catalog of TCR beta chain sequences. A later analysis assigned V and J genes by comparing TCR nucleotide sequences with IMGT/GENE-DB human TR gene sequences. The TCRdist pipeline was used in a later analysis to assign CDR3 sequences and most-parsimonious VDJ recombination scenarios. In a later analysis, every TCR beta chain was defined by the combination of its CDR3 amino acid sequence and its V-gene family, and reads without a unique V-gene family were dropped. A later analysis removed 592 highly shared, low-generation-probability nucleotide sequences to deal with suspected cross-contamination and a sequencing artifact. In a later analysis, a clonal expansion index was calculated for each public chain from normalized within-repertoire ranks of inferred template counts. In a later analysis, generation probabilities were computed using a VDJ recombination model fitted to out-of-frame rearrangements, and the results were checked against IGoR. In a later analysis, TCR-TCR, TCR-HLA and TCR-CMV co-occurrence was scored with hypergeometric tests, and a repertoire-size bias correction was applied to TCR pairs. A later analysis estimated false discovery rates by permuting HLA or CMV assignments 20 times. A later analysis grouped co-occurring TCRs with DBSCAN, adding TCRdist sequence similarity when clustering within HLA-allele-positive subsets. Repertoires with fewer than 30,000 or more than 120,000 public chains were left out of co-occurrence clustering, as were a few repertoires with anomalous nucleotide sharing. TCRdb's version of the immuneACCESS table is confined to in-frame rearrangements and falls short of the full clone set. An unresolved V gene accounts for under half of the shortfall where checked; the remainder is of unknown origin. V and J calls and clone size are copied from that table; D and trimming were computed from the DNA. This sample is represented by about 120,000 clones; approximately 79% of them were singletons. The ten largest clones take up roughly 6.2% of the sample.

The cysteine opens and the phenylalanine closes a CDR3 of 13 amino acids. The retained sequence is limited to the CDR3, 39 bases, with the frame set at the first base. Via the germline V gene, CDR1 is KGHSH and CDR2 LQKENI. The research as a whole found: Assigning TCR associations to individual alleles was difficult when HLA alleles, especially DR and DQ, strongly co-occurred. At a false discovery rate of 0.05, a later analysis linked 16,951 TCR beta sequences to specific HLA alleles. The earlier analysis of nearly 600 of the donors excluded roughly 16 rarely observed V segments, including chromosome 9 orphons, because counts were too low. Linkage disequilibrium might explain the correlated functional status among segregating V segments, but an unknown experimental factor could not be excluded. In a later genetic analysis, fewer N-insertions in productive TCRs were reported among donors in an Asian-associated ancestry cluster than the roughly 640-donor mean. The cohort was sequenced for TCR beta chains only, and without alpha or paired-chain data the features that could be detected were limited. A cluster of highly shared sequence variants was judged likely to represent a technical artifact of the sequencing pipeline. A further reported finding was that TCR beta sequences accurately predicted the HLA-A and HLA-B alleles for most subjects in the first cohort. In vitro tests confirmed that a few of the cytomegalovirus-associated TCR beta chains recognize cytomegalovirus antigens. The study listed 150 to 200 TCR beta chains as associated with cytomegalovirus. Because HLA typing was unavailable for some donors at each locus, only the typed subset was used in association tests. V-gene and J-gene trimming of TCR beta chains was associated with a missense DCLRE1C variant in a later genetic analysis, and the association was replicated in an independent cohort. In an earlier analysis of 587 of the donors, most TCR beta V segments appeared in productive rearrangements about 87% or about 30% of the time, broadly matching IMGT annotations. CMV serostatus was the only immune exposure information available for the cohort. The 87-base-pair reads could not distinguish some IMGT-functional V segments, including TRBV6-2 and TRBV6-3, so those segments were excluded. It was suggested by the authors that the approach could potentially be generalized to other disease states and immunological phenotypes. In a later analysis, the rate of TCR association differed among HLA loci, with DRB1 alleles having the most associated TCRs and HLA-C alleles having the fewest. In a later analysis, HLA-associated TCR beta chains showed more clonal expansion and lower generation probabilities than non-associated chains that were equally common. Across donors, most TCR sequences were observed very rarely, whereas some public TCRs were present in many individuals. Most CMV-associated TCR beta chains appeared to be HLA-restricted in a later analysis, and the HLA associations seemed to be driven largely by CMV exposure. Presence/absence analyses assumed roughly uniform sequencing depth across donors, an assumption that may not hold. The classifier was reported to diagnose cytomegalovirus status with high specificity and sensitivity in both the original cohort and the validation cohort. A later analysis reported that several top co-occurrence clusters appeared linked to parvovirus B19, influenza, CMV and Epstein-Barr virus.

The receptor was isolated from a young man in good health and CMV-seropositive. The sample consisted of PBMCs. Recombination linked TRBV18 to TRBJ2-5, with 7 central nucleotides matching TRBD1. The J call may be wrong; the DNA end is better matched by TRBJ2-7. The sequenced DNA: TGTGCCAGCTCATCCGACAGGGACAACGAGCAGTACTTC. Translation gives CASSSDRDNEQYF.